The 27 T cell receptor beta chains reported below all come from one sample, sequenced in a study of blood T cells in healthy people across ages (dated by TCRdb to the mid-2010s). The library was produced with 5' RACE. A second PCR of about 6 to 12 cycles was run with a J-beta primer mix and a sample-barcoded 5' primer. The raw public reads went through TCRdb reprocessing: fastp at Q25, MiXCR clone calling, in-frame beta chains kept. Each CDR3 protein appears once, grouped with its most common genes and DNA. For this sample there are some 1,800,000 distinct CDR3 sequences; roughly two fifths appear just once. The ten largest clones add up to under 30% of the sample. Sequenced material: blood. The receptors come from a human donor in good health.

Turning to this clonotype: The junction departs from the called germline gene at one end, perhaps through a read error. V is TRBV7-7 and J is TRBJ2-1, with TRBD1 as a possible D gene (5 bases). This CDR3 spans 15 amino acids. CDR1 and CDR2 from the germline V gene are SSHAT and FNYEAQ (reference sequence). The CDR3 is CASSLGQGVGNGQFF. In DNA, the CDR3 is TGTGCCAGCAGCTTAGGGCAGGGCGTCGGTAATGGGCAGTTCTTC.

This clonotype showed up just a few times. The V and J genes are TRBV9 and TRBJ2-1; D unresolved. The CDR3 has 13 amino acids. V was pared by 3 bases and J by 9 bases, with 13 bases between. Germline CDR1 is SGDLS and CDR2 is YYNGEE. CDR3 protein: CASSESPWGEQFF. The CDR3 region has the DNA TGTGCCAGCAGCGAGTCCCCTTGGGGTGAGCAGTTCTTC. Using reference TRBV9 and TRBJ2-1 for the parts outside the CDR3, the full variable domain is DSGVTQTPKHLITATGQRVTLRCSPRSGDLSVYWYQQSLDQGLQFLIQYYNGEERAKGNILERFSAQQFPDLHSELNLSSLELGDSALYFCASSESPWGEQFFGPGTRLTVL.

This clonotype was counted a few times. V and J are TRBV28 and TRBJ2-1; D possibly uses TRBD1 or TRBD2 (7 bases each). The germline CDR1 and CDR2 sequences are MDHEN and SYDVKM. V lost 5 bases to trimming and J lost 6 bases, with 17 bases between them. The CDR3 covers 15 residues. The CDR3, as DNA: TGTGCCAGCAGTCCAGGGGGGGCTACCCGCAATGAGCAGTTCTTC. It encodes CASSPGGATRNEQFF.

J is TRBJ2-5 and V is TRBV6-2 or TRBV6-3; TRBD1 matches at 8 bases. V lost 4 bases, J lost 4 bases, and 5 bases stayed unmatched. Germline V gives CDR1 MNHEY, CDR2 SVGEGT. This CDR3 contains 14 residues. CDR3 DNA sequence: TGTGCCAGCAGTTCACGCAGGGGGCTAGAGACCCAGTACTTC. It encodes CASSSRRGLETQYF.

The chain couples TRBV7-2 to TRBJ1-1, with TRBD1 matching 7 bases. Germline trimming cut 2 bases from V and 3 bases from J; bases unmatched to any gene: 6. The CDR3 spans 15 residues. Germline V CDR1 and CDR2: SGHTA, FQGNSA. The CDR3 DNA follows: TGTGCCAGCAGCTTAACAGCAGGGGGGGACACTGAAGCTTTCTTT. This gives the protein CASSLTAGGDTEAFF.

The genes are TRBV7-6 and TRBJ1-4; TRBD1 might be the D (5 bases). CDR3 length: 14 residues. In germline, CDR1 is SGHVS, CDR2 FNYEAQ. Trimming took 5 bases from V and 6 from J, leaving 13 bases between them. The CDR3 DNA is TGTGCCAGCAGCCTAGTTCCGGGGGATGAAAAACTGTTTTTT. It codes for CASSLVPGDEKLFF. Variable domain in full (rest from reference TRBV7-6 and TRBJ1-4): GAGVSQSPRYKVTKRGQDVALRCDPISGHVSLYWYRQALGQGPEFLTYFNYEAQQDKSGLPNDRFSAERPEGSISTLTIQRTEQRDSAMYRCASSLVPGDEKLFFGSGTQLSVL.

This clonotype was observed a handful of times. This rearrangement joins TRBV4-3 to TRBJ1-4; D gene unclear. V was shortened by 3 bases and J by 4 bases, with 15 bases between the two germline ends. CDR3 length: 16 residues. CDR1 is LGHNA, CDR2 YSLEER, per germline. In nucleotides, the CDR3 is TGCGCCAGCAGCCAGACCGGAGGGCAGGATAATGAAAAACTGTTTTTT. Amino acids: CASSQTGGQDNEKLFF.

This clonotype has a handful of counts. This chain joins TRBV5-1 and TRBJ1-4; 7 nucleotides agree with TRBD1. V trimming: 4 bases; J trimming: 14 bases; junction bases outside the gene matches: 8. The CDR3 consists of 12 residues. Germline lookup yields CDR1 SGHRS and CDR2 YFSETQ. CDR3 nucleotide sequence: TGCGCCAGCAGCCAACAGAGGGGGCCTCTGTTTTTT. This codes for CASSQQRGPLFF.

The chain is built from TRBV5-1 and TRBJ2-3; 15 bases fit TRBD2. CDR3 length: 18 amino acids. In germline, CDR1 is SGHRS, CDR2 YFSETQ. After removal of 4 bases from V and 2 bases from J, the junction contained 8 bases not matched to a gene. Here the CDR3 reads CASSQGTSGGPTTDTQYF. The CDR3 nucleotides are TGCGCCAGCAGCCAGGGGACTAGCGGGGGGCCCACCACAGATACGCAGTATTTT. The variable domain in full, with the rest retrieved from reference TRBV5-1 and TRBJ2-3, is KAGVTQTPRYLIKTRGQQVTLSCSPISGHRSVSWYQQTPGQGLQFLFEYFSETQRNKGNFPGRFSGRQFSNSRSEMNVSTLELGDSALYLCASSQGTSGGPTTDTQYFGPGTRLTVL.

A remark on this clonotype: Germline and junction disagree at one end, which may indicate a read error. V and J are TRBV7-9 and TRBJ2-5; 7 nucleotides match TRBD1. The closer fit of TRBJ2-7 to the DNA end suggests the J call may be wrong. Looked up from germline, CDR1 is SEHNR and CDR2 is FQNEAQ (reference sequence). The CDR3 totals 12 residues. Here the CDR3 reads CAGSLQGNEQYF. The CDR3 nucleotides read TGTGCCGGCAGCCTACAGGGGAACGAGCAGTACTTC.

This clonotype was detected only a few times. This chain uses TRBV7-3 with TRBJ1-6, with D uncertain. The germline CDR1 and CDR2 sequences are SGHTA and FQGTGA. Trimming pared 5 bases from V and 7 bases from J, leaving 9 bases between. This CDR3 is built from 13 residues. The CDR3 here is CASSAGPNSPLHF. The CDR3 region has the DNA TGTGCCAGCAGCGCGGGTCCGAATTCACCCCTCCACTTT. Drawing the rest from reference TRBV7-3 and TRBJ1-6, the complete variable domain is GAGVSQTPSNKVTEKGKYVELRCDPISGHTALYWYRQSLGQGPEFLIYFQGTGAADDSGLPNDRFFAVRPEGSVSTLKIQRTERGDSAVYLCASSAGPNSPLHFGNGTRLTVT.

The CDR3 here is CASSFIQTGQETQYF. The CDR3 bases are TGTGCCAGCAGCTTCATCCAGACAGGACAAGAGACCCAGTACTTC. The rearrangement links TRBV11-1 to TRBJ2-5; D possibly corresponds to TRBD1 (6 bases). CDR1 and CDR2 (germline): SGHAT, FQDESV (reference sequence). Trimming took off 3 bases at V and 2 bases at J, with 13 bases between the two ends. The CDR3 is made up of 15 amino acids. Full variable domain (remainder filled in from reference TRBV11-1 and TRBJ2-5): EAEVAQSPRYKITEKSQAVAFWCDPISGHATLYWYRQILGQGPELLVQFQDESVVDDSQLPKDRFSAERLKGVDSTLKIQPAELGDSAMYLCASSFIQTGQETQYFGPGTRLLVL.

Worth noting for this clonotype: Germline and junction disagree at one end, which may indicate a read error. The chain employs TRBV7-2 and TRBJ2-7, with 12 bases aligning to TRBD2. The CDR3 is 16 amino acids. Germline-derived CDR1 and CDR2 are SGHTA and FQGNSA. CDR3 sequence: CAGSRRLAGAPYEQYF. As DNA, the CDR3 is TGTGCCGGCAGCAGAAGACTAGCGGGGGCCCCCTACGAGCAGTACTTC.

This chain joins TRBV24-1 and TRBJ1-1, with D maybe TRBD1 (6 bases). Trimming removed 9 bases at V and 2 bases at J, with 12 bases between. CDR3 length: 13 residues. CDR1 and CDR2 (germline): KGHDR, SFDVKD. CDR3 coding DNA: TGTGCCACCGGTTCGGGACAAAACACTGAAGCTTTCTTT. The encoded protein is CATGSGQNTEAFF.

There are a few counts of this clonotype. CDR3 nucleotide sequence: TGTGCCAGCAGCTTAGGTGGCGGGGGACAGGGGAAGACCCAGTACTTC. This codes for CASSLGGGGQGKTQYF. The chain employs TRBV13 and TRBJ2-5; 10 bases fit TRBD1. After removal of 0 bases from V and 6 bases from J, the junction contained 7 bases not matched to a gene. CDR1 is PRHDT and CDR2 is FYEKMQ in the germline V gene (reference sequence). The CDR3 totals 16 residues.

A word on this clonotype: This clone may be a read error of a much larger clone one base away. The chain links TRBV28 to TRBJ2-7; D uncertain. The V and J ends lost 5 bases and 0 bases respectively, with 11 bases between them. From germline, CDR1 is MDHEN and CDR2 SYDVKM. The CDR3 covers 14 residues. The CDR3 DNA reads TGTGCCAGCAGTCCCCGCCGGACCTCCTACGAGCAGTACTTC. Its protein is CASSPRRTSYEQYF.

CDR3 region: CATEGGGTDTQYF. The CDR3 DNA is TGTGCCACCGAGGGGGGCGGAACAGATACGCAGTATTTT. This sequence joins TRBV24-1 and TRBJ2-3, with D possibly being TRBD1 or TRBD2 (6 bases each). The CDR3 has 13 residues. Germline lookup yields CDR1 KGHDR and CDR2 SFDVKD. V was shortened by 9 bases and J by 3 bases, with 12 bases between the two germline ends.

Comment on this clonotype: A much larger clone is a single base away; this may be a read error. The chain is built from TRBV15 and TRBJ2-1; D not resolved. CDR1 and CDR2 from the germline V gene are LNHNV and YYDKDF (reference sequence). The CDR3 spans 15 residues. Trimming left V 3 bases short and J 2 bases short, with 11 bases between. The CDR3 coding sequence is TGTGCCACCAGCAGGGATCTAGGTCCCTACAATGAGCAGTTCTTC. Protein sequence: CATSRDLGPYNEQFF. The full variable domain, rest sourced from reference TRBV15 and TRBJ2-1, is DAMVIQNPRYQVTQFGKPVTLSCSQTLNHNVMYWYQQKSSQAPKLLFHYYDKDFNNEADTPDNFQSRRPNTSFCFLDIRSPGLGDTAMYLCATSRDLGPYNEQFFGPGTRLTVL.

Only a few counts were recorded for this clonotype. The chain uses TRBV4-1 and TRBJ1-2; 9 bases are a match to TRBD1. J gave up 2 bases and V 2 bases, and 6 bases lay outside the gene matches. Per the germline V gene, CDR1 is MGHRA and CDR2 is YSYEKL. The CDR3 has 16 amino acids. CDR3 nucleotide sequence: TGCGCCAGCAGCCAAAGAAGGACAGGGGAGAACTATGGCTACACCTTC. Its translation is CASSQRRTGENYGYTF.

The CDR3 DNA sequence: TGTGCCAGCAGTTACTCACCAGGAAAACAAGAGACCCAGTACTTC. Protein product: CASSYSPGKQETQYF. The chain employs TRBV6-2 or TRBV6-3 and TRBJ2-5; D remains ambiguous. There are 15 residues in the CDR3. V dropped 0 bases and J dropped 2 bases, with 10 bases sitting between them. Per the germline V gene, CDR1 is MNHEY and CDR2 is SVGEGT.

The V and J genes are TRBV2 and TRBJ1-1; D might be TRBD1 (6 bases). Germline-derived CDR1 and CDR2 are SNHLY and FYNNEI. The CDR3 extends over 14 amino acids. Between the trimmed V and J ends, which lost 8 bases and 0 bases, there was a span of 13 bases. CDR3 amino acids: CASSEGGMNTEAFF. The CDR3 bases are TGTGCCAGCTCCGAAGGGGGAATGAACACTGAAGCTTTCTTT.

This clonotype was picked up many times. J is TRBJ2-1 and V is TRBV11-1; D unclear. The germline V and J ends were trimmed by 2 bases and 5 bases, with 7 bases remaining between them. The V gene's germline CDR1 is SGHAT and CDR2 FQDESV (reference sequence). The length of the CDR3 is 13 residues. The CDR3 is CASSLSRDNEQFF. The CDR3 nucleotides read TGTGCCAGCAGCTTAAGCCGGGACAATGAGCAGTTCTTC.

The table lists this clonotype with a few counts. CDR3 in amino acids: CSVAPEPDNTEAFF. The CDR3 nucleotides are TGCAGCGTTGCCCCGGAGCCTGATAACACTGAAGCTTTCTTT. The chain has TRBV29-1 and TRBJ1-1; D gene ambiguous. In germline, CDR1 is SQVTM, CDR2 ANQGSEA. Between the trimmed V and J ends, which lost 4 bases and 2 bases, there was a span of 14 bases. CDR3 size: 14 residues. Supplemented by reference TRBV29-1 and TRBJ1-1, the full variable domain reads SAVISQKPSRDICQRGTSLTIQCQVDSQVTMMFWYRQQPGQSLTLIATANQGSEATYESGFVIDKFPISRPNLTFSTLTVSNMSPEDSSIYLCSVAPEPDNTEAFFGQGTRLTVV.

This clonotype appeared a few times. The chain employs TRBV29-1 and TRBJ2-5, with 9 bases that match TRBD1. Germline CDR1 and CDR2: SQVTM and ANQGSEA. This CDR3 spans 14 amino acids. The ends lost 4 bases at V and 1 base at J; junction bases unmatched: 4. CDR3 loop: CSVGDREFQETQYF. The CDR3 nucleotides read TGCAGCGTTGGGGACAGGGAATTCCAAGAGACCCAGTACTTC.

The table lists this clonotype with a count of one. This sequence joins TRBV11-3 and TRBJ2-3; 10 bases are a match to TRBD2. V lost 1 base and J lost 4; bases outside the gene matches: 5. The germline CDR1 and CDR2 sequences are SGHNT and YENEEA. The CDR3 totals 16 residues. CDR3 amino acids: CASSLVSLAGADTQYF. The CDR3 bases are TGTGCCAGCAGCTTAGTCTCTCTAGCGGGGGCAGATACGCAGTATTTT.

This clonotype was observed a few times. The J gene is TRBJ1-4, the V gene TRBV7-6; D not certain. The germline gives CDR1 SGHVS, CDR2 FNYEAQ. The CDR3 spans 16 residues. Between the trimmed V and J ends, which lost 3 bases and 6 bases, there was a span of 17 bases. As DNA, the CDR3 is TGTGCCAGCAGCTTGGGAACAGTTGGCAATCATGAAAAACTGTTTTTT. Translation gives CASSLGTVGNHEKLFF.

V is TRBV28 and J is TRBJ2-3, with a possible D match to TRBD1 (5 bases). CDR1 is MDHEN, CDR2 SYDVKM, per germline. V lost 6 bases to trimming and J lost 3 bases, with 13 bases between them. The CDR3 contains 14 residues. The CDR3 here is CASRGLDGTDTQYF. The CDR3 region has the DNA TGTGCCAGCAGGGGGCTAGATGGTACAGATACGCAGTATTTT.